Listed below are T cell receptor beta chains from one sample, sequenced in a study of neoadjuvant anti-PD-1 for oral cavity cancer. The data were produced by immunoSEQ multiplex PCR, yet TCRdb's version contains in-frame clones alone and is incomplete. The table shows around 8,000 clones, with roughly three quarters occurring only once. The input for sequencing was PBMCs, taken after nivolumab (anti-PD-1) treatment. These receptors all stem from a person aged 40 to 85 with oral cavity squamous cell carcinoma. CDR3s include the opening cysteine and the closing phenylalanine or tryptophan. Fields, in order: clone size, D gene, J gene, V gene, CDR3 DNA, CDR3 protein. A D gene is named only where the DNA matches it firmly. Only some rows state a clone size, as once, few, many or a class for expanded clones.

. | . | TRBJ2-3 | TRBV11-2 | TGTGCCAGCAGCGCCCGAAAAGGACAGACCGGCCATAGCACAGATACGCAGTATTTT | CASSARKGQTGHSTDTQYF
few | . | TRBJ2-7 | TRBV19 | TGTGCCAGTAGTATAGTAACCATGGCAGGCGAGCAGTACTTC | CASSIVTMAGEQYF
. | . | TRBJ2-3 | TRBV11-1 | TGTGCCAGCCCATGGGAAGGTGGCACAGATACGCAGTATTTT | CASPWEGGTDTQYF
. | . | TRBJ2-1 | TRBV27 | TGTGCCAGCAGTTCTCGTGGCGGCTCCTACAATGAGCAGTTCTTC | CASSSRGGSYNEQFF
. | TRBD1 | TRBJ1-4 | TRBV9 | TGTGCCAGCAGCCGGGACAGGTTTAAACTGTTTTTT | CASSRDRFKLFF
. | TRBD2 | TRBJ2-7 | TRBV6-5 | TGTGCCAGCAGTTACGTTAGCGGGGTCTACGAGCAGTACTTC | CASSYVSGVYEQYF
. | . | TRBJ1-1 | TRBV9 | TGTGCCAGCAGCCTAACACTGAACACTGAAGCTTTCTTT | CASSLTLNTEAFF
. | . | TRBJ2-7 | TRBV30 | TGTGCCTGGAGTGCCACAGGGCGAGGGGCCTCCTACGAGCAGTACTTC | CAWSATGRGASYEQYF
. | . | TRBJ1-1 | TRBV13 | TGTGCCAGCAGCTTAGAGGGAAGGGCTGAGAACACTGAAGCTTTCTTT | CASSLEGRAENTEAFF
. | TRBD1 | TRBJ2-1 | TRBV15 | TGTGCCACCAGCAGAGGACAGGGGGGTCGGTACAATGAGCAGTTCTTC | CATSRGQGGRYNEQFF
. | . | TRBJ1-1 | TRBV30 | TGTGCCTGGACCCGAGGGGGGACTGAAGCTTTCTTT | CAWTRGGTEAFF
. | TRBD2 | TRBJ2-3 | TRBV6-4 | TGTGCCAACGGGACTAGCAGCGGCACAGATACGCAGTATTTT | CANGTSSGTDTQYF
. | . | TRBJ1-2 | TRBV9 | TGTGCCAGCAGCGTAAGCCTCGCTCTGGGCTATGGCTACACCTTC | CASSVSLALGYGYTF
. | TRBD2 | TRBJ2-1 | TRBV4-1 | TGCGCCAGCAGCCAACGACCCGGGACTAGCGGGGGGTCCAGCTCCTACAATGAGCAGTTCTTC | CASSQRPGTSGGSSSYNEQFF
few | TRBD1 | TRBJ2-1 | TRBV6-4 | TGTGCCAGCAGAACCGGGACAGGGAACACGGATGAGCAGTTCTTC | CASRTGTGNTDEQFF
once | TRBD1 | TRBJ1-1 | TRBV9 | TGTGCCAGCAGCGTTTCAGGGGGCGTGGGCACTGAAGCTTTCTTT | CASSVSGGVGTEAFF
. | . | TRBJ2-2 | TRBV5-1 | TGCGCCAGCAGCTTGAAGAACTATGGTACCGGGGAGCTGTTTTTT | CASSLKNYGTGELFF
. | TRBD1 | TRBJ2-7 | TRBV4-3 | TGCGCCAGCAGCCAGTACCGGGACAGCTCCTACGAGCAGTACTTC | CASSQYRDSSYEQYF
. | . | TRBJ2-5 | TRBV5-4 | TGTGCCAGCAGCTTGGAAACAGGCGGGGAGACCCAGTACTTC | CASSLETGGETQYF
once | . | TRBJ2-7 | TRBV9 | TGTGCCAGCAGCGTAGGTGGGGGTCGCTCCTACGAGCAGTACTTC | CASSVGGGRSYEQYF
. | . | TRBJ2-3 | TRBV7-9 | TGTGCCAGCAGCTCGACCCGAGGTGGAATTACGCAGTATTTT | CASSSTRGGITQYF
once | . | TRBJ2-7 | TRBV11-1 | TGTGCCAGCAGTAGTACAGGGAACCGCTACGAGCAGTACTTC | CASSSTGNRYEQYF
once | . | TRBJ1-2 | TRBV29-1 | TGCAGCGTTGATGTAGAGTTGGGCTATGGCTACACCTTC | CSVDVELGYGYTF
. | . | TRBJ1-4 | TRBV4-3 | TGCGCCAGCAGCCAAGATAGGGCGTTGGGGGCGACTAATGAAAAACTGTTTTTT | CASSQDRALGATNEKLFF
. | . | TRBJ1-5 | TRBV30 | TGTGCCTGGAGCTCATCTTTAACGGCGAGCAATCAGCCCCAGCATTTT | CAWSSSLTASNQPQHF
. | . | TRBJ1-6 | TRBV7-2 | TGTGCCAGCAGCTTAGGGGGGTCCCCCCCGATTTATAATTCACCCCTCCACTTT | CASSLGGSPPIYNSPLHF
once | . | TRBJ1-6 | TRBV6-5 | TGTGCCAGCAGCTCCGCGAGCTCCTATAATTCACCCCTCCACTTT | CASSSASSYNSPLHF
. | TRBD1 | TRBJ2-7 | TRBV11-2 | TGTGCCAGCAGCGACCAACGACAGGGCTACGAGCAGTACTTC | CASSDQRQGYEQYF
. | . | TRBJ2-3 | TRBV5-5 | TGTGCCAGCAGCTGGACCGGGGGCCTGGAAGATACGCAGTATTTT | CASSWTGGLEDTQYF
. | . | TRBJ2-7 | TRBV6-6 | TGTGCCAGCAGTTACTCGGGAGGGGGCGAGCAGTACTTC | CASSYSGGGEQYF
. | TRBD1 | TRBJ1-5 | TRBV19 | TGTGCCAGCCGGGACAGGGGTGTTCAGCCCCAGCATTTT | CASRDRGVQPQHF
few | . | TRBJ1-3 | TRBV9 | TGTGCCAGCAGCGTAGCGGGTTACTCTGGAAACACCATATATTTT | CASSVAGYSGNTIYF
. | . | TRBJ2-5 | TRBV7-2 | TGTGCCAGCAGCCGGCCGGGGGAGCAGACCCAGTACTTC | CASSRPGEQTQYF
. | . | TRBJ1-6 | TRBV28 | TGTGCCAGCAGACGGGAGCTGTATAATTCACCCCTCCACTTT | CASRRELYNSPLHF
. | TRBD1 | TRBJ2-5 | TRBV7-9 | TGTGCCAGCAGCCTAAGGACAGGGTTTCAAGAGACCCAGTACTTC | CASSLRTGFQETQYF
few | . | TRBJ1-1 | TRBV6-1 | TGTGCCAGCAGCAAGGAGGTGTACACTGAAGCTTTCTTT | CASSKEVYTEAFF
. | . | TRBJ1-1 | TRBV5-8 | TGTGCCAGCAGCTTGGGGGGGGAGAACACTGAAGCTTTCTTT | CASSLGGENTEAFF
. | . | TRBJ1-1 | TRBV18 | TGTGCCAGCTCAGCAGGGGTACAGAACACTGAAGCTTTCTTT | CASSAGVQNTEAFF
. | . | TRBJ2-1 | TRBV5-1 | TGCGCCAGCAGCTTGGCTGGGACTGTGGATGAGCAGTTCTTC | CASSLAGTVDEQFF
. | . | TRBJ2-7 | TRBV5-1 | TGCGCCAGCAGCTTGGAGGGGGGGCCCAACTACGAGCAGTACTTC | CASSLEGGPNYEQYF
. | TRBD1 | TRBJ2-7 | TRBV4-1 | TGCGCCAGCAGTCAAGGGACAGGGGTCGGCGAGCAGTACTTC | CASSQGTGVGEQYF
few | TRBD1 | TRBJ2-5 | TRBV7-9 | TGTGCCAGCAGCTTAGGGACAGGGGATCAAGAGACCCAGTACTTC | CASSLGTGDQETQYF
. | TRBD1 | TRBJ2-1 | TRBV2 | TGTGCCAGCAGTCTCCGACAGGGACGGGACAATGAGCAGTTCTTC | CASSLRQGRDNEQFF
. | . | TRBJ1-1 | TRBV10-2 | TGCGCCAGCAGTGTAGAGGGGAACACTGAAGCTTTCTTT | CASSVEGNTEAFF
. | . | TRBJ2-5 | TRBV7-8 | TGTGCCAGCAGCTTATCGGGGCAGAAAGAGACCCAGTACTTC | CASSLSGQKETQYF
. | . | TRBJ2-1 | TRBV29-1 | TGCAGCGTTGCGTCAGATTGGCAGCAGTTCTTC | CSVASDWQQFF
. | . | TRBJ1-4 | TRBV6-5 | TGTGCCAGCAGTTACACAGCGGGGATGGGGCGGGAAAAACTGTTTTTT | CASSYTAGMGREKLFF
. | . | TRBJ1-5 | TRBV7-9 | TGTGCCAGCAGCTTACGGGTAGGCCTCGAGGAACAGCCCCAGCATTTT | CASSLRVGLEEQPQHF
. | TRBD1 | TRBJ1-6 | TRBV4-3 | TGCGCCAGCAGCCAAGCCCCAGGGACAGTCGGTTCACCCCTCCACTTT | CASSQAPGTVGSPLHF
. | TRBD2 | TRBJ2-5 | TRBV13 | TGTGCCAGCAGCTTAGCGGGGGGGCTGGAGACCCAGTACTTC | CASSLAGGLETQYF
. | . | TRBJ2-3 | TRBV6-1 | TGTGCCAGCATTGGGGGCGCGGCAGATACGCAGTATTTT | CASIGGAADTQYF
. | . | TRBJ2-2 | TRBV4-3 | TGCGCCAGCAGCCAAGATCCCGGTCCCGGGGAGCTGTTTTTT | CASSQDPGPGELFF
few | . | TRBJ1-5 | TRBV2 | TGTGCCAGCAGCTCACAGGGTACGAGCAATCAGCCCCAGCATTTT | CASSSQGTSNQPQHF
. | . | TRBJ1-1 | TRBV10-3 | TGTGCCATCTCGACAGAGAACACTGAAGCTTTCTTT | CAISTENTEAFF